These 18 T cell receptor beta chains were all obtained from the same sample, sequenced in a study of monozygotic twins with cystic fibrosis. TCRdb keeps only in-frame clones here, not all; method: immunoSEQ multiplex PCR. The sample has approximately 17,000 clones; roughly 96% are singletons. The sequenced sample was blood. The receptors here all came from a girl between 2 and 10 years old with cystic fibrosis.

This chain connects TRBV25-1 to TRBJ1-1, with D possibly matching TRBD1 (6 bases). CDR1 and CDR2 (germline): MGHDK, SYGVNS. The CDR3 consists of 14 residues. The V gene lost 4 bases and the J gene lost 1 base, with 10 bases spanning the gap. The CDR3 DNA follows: TGTGCCAGCAGTGGAACAGGGAAGAACACTGAAGCTTTCTTT. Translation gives CASSGTGKNTEAFF.

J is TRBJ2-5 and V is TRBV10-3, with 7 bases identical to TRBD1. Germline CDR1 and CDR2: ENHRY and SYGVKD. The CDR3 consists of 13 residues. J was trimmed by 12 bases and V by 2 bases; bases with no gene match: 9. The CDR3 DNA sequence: TGTGCCATCAGTGAGGCCGAGGACAGGCTCAAGTACTTC. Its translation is CAISEAEDRLKYF.

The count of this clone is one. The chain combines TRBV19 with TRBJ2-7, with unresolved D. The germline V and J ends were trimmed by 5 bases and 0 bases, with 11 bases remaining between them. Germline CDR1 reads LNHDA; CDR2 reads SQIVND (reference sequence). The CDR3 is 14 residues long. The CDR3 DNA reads TGTGCCAGTAGTCCTACCGGGCCCTCCTACGAGCAGTACTTC. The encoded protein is CASSPTGPSYEQYF.

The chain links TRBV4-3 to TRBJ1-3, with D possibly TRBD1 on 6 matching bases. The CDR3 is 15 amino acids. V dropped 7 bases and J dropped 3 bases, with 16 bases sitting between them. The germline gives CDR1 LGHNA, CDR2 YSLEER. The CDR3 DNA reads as TGCGCCAGCAAGGGGGGTCTGGAAGTTGGAAACACCATATATTTT. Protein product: CASKGGLEVGNTIYF.

The CDR3 is CASSYSGSGGLHEQYF. The CDR3 nucleotides are TGTGCCAGCAGTTACTCAGGTTCCGGGGGGCTACACGAGCAGTACTTC. The V and J genes are TRBV6-5 and TRBJ2-7, with D tentatively TRBD2 (7 bases). Looked up from germline, CDR1 is MNHEY and CDR2 is SVGAGI. There are 16 residues in the CDR3. V was trimmed by 0 bases and J by 5 bases, leaving 17 bases between them.

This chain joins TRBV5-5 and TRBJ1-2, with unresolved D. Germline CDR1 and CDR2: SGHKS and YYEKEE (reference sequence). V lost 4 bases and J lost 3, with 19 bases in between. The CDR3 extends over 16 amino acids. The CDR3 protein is CASSPISRSVDYGYTF. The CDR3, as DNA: TGTGCCAGCAGCCCCATTTCCCGTTCAGTGGACTATGGCTACACCTTC.

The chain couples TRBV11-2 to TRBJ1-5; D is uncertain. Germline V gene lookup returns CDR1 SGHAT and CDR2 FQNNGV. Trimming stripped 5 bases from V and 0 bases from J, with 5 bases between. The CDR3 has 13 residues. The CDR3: CASSMNSNQPQHF. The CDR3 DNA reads TGTGCCAGCAGCATGAATAGCAATCAGCCCCAGCATTTT.

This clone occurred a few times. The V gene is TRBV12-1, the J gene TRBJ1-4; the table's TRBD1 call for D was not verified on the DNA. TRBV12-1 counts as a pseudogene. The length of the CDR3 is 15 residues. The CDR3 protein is CASSPGTATNEKLFF. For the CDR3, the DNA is TGTGCCAGCAGCCCAGGGACAGCAACTAATGAAAAACTGTTTTTT.

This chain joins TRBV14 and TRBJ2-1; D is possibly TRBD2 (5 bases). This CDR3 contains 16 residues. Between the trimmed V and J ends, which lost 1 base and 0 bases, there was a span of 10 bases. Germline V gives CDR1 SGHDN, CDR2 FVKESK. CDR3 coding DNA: TGTGCCAGCAGCCAAGCAACTAGTGTCTCCTACAATGAGCAGTTCTTC. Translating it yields CASSQATSVSYNEQFF.

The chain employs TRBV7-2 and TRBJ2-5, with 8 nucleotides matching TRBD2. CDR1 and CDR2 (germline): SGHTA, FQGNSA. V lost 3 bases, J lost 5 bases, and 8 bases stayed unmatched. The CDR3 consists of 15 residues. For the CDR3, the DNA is TGTGCCAGCAGCTTCTGGCGGGGGGCCCTTGAGACCCAGTACTTC. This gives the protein CASSFWRGALETQYF.

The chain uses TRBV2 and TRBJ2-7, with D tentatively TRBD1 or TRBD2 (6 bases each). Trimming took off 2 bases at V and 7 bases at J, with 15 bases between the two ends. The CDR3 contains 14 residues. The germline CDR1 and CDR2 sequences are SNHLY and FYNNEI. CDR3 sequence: CASSENGGTGEQYF. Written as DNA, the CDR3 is TGTGCCAGCAGTGAAAACGGGGGCACAGGGGAGCAGTACTTC.

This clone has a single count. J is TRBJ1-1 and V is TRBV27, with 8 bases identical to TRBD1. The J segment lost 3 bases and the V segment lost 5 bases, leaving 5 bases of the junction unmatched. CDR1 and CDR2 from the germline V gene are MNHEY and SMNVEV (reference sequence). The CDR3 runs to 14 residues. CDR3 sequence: CASSLTGGYTEAFF. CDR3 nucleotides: TGTGCCAGCAGTCTAACAGGGGGTTACACTGAAGCTTTCTTT.

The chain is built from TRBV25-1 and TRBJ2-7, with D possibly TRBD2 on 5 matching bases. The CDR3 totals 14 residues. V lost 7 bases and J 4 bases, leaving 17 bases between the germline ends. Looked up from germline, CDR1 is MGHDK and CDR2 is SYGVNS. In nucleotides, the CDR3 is TGTGCCAGCACTTCGGCCGGGGTTACGTACGAGCAGTACTTC. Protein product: CASTSAGVTYEQYF.

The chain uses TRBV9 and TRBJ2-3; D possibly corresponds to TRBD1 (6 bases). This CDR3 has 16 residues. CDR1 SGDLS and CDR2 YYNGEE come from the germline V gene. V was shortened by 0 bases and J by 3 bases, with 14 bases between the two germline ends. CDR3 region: CASSVGLGADTDTQYF. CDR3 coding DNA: TGTGCCAGCAGCGTAGGATTGGGGGCCGATACAGATACGCAGTATTTT.

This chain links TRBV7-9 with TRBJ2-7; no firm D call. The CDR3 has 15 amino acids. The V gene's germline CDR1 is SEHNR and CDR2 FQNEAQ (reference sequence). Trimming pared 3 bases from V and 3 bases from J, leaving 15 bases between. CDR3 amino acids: CASSLGEAARYEQYF. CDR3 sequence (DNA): TGTGCCAGCAGCTTGGGTGAGGCGGCTCGCTACGAGCAGTACTTC.

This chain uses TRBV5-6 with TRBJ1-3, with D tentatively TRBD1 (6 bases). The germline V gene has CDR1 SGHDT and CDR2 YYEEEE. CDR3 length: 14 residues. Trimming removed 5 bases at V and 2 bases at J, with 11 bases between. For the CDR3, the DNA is TGTGCCAGCAGGGGGACATCAACTGGAAACACCATATATTTT. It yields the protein CASRGTSTGNTIYF.

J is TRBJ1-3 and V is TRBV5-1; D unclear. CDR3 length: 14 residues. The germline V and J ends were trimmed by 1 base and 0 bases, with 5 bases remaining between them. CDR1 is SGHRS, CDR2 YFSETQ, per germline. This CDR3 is CASSLTSSGNTIYF. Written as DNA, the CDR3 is TGCGCCAGCAGCTTGACAAGCTCTGGAAACACCATATATTTT.

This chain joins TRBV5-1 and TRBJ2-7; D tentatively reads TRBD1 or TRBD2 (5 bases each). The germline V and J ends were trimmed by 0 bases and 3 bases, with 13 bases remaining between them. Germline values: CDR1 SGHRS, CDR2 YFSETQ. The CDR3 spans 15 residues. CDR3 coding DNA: TGCGCCAGCAGCTTGGTTGCCGGGACGAGCTACGAGCAGTACTTC. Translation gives CASSLVAGTSYEQYF.